A single sample gave rise to the 3 T cell receptor beta chains below, sequenced in a study of vaccination and CD4 T cells after COVID-19. These receptors' targets are unknown. The assay that was used to sequence DNA from cultured CD4+ T cells was the Oncomine TCR Beta short-read assay. Each CDR3 protein is one row after TCRdb ran MiXCR on the PCR reads. This sample has around 10,000 distinct CDR3 sequences, with less than 25% found just once. Described treatment: roughly nine-day PBMC culture with coronavirus spike peptide pools or control peptides (ViraFEST assay). The sample here was CD4+ T cells from blood, cultured in vitro, taken after SARS-CoV-2 vaccination. The receptors here all came from a human donor who had recovered from COVID-19.

The chain uses TRBV11-2 and TRBJ1-2, with D tentatively TRBD1 (5 bases). V lost 11 bases and J lost 7, with 20 bases in between. The germline V gene has CDR1 SGHAT and CDR2 FQNNGV. The length of the CDR3 is 13 residues. The CDR3 region is CASKAGALGGYTF. CDR3 nucleotide sequence: TGTGCCTCCAAAGCCGGGGCCCTCGGTGGCTACACCTTC.

This clonotype occurred once. At one of its ends the junction is not consistent with the germline gene, which may arise from a read error. This chain joins TRBV5-6 and TRBJ2-5; D is unclear. Germline assignment: CDR1 SGHDT and CDR2 YYEEEE. The CDR3 is 15 amino acids. The CDR3 spells CVSSLRRLYQETQYF. For the CDR3, the DNA is TGTGTCAGCAGCTTGAGGCGACTGTACCAAGAGACCCAGTACTTC.

This clonotype has just a few counts. V and J are TRBV11-2 and TRBJ2-7; TRBD2 might be the D (6 bases). Germline V gives CDR1 SGHAT, CDR2 FQNNGV. Trimming stripped 8 bases from V and 7 bases from J, with 18 bases between. The CDR3 runs to 13 residues. Written as DNA, the CDR3 is TGTGCCAGCCACCCCGGGGCGGGGCGGGAGCAGTACTTC. Translating it yields CASHPGAGREQYF.